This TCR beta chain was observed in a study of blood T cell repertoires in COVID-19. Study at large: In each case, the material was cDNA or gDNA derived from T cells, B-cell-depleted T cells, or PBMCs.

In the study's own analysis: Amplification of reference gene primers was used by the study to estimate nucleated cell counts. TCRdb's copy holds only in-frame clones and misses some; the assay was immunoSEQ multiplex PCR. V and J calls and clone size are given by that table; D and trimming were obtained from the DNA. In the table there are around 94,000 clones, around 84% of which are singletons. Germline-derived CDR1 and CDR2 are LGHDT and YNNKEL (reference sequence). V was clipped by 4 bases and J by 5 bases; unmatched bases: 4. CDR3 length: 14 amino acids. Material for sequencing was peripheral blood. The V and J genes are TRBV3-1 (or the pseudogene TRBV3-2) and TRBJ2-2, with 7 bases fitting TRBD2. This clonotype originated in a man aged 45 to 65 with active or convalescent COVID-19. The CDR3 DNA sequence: TGTGCCAGCAGCCCCCGGGGGGAGACCGGGGAGCTGTTTTTT. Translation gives CASSPRGETGELFF.